This TCR beta chain was sequenced for a study of cytomegalovirus exposure and HLA in healthy donors. Study-level points and caveats: One variant, a missense change in DCLRE1C, was linked in a later analysis to TCR beta V- and J-gene trimming. Within an earlier analysis, most TCR beta V segments proved productive either about 87% or about 30% of the time.

Turning to this clone: Its target is not known.

PCR employed 60 Vbeta and 13 Jbeta primers. Generated by immunoSEQ multiplex PCR, the TCRdb table keeps only in-frame clones and is missing some. This sample has 250,000 or so clones, with about 81% found just once. The CDR3 has 13 amino acids. Germline V lookup: CDR1 SNHLY, CDR2 FYNNEI. The J segment lost 11 bases and the V segment lost 10 bases, leaving 13 bases of the junction unmatched. This receptor was identified in a woman aged 55-70 years in good health and CMV-seropositive. The J gene is TRBJ1-2, the V gene TRBV2; 10 nucleotides line up with TRBD1. Input material: PBMCs. CDR3: CATLPGQGPSYTF. As DNA, the CDR3 is TGTGCCACACTACCGGGACAGGGGCCTTCATACACCTTC.